A selection of T cell receptor beta chains follows, all from one sample in a study of naive and memory T cell subsets. TCRdb processed the UMI-ligation and nested PCR reads anew with MiXCR; each CDR3 protein has one entry. Among some 100,000 distinct CDR3 sequences listed, more than 6.5% were seen once. Sequenced sample: central memory CD4+ T cells from blood. These receptor sequences come from a human donor in good health. CDR3s include the opening cysteine and the closing phenylalanine or tryptophan. The D gene is left open where the match is weak. Size tells how often a clone was seen (once, few, many) or the class of an expanded clone, and some rows leave it out.

J gene: TRBJ1-2; D gene: TRBD1; clone size: many; V gene: TRBV6-4; CDR3 protein: CASSGQGSRGYTF; CDR3 DNA: TGTGCCAGCAGTGGACAGGGAAGCCGGGGCTACACCTTC
J gene: TRBJ2-5; D gene: TRBD2; clone size: few; V gene: TRBV7-9; CDR3 protein: CASSFSGSGQETQYF; CDR3 DNA: TGTGCCAGCAGCTTTAGCGGGAGTGGACAAGAGACCCAGTACTTC
J gene: TRBJ2-7; D gene: -; clone size: many; V gene: TRBV20-1; CDR3 protein: CSAEDFSYEQYF; CDR3 DNA: TGCAGTGCTGAGGACTTTTCCTACGAGCAGTACTTC
J gene: TRBJ1-6; D gene: -; clone size: many; V gene: TRBV5-5; CDR3 protein: CASSSRHRAHNSPLHF; CDR3 DNA: TGTGCCAGCAGCTCGCGACATCGTGCCCATAATTCACCCCTCCACTTT
J gene: TRBJ1-2; D gene: TRBD1; clone size: many; V gene: TRBV7-9; CDR3 protein: CASSHGTGISGYTF; CDR3 DNA: TGTGCCAGCAGCCACGGGACAGGGATTAGTGGCTACACCTTC
J gene: TRBJ2-7; D gene: TRBD2; clone size: many; V gene: TRBV28; CDR3 protein: CASRPPGLAAAEQYF; CDR3 DNA: TGTGCCAGCAGACCCCCGGGACTAGCGGCCGCCGAGCAGTACTTC
J gene: TRBJ1-4; D gene: -; clone size: -; V gene: TRBV12-3/TRBV12-4; CDR3 protein: CASSLGTTNEKLFF; CDR3 DNA: TGTGCCAGCAGTTTGGGGACAACTAATGAAAAACTGTTTTTT
J gene: TRBJ2-3; D gene: TRBD1; clone size: few; V gene: TRBV7-2; CDR3 protein: CASSPGQLTDTQYF; CDR3 DNA: TGTGCCAGCAGCCCGGGACAGCTCACAGATACGCAGTATTTT
J gene: TRBJ2-3; D gene: TRBD2; clone size: many; V gene: TRBV9; CDR3 protein: CASSVGTSRGTDTQYF; CDR3 DNA: TGTGCCAGCAGCGTAGGGACTAGCCGTGGGACAGATACGCAGTATTTT
J gene: TRBJ1-4; D gene: -; clone size: few; V gene: TRBV6-1; CDR3 protein: CASSEARKATNEKLFF; CDR3 DNA: TGTGCCAGCAGTGAAGCGCGGAAGGCAACTAATGAAAAACTGTTTTTT
J gene: TRBJ2-5; D gene: -; clone size: many; V gene: TRBV5-1; CDR3 protein: CASSRGTTPETQYF; CDR3 DNA: TGCGCCAGCAGCCGGGGCACGACCCCAGAGACCCAGTACTTC
J gene: TRBJ2-5; D gene: -; clone size: -; V gene: TRBV9; CDR3 protein: CASSVGPWETQYF; CDR3 DNA: TGTGCCAGCAGCGTAGGTCCTTGGGAGACCCAGTACTTC
J gene: TRBJ2-3; D gene: -; clone size: few; V gene: TRBV7-8; CDR3 protein: CASSETRTGRTDTQYF; CDR3 DNA: TGTGCCAGCAGCGAGACCCGGACCGGACGCACAGATACGCAGTATTTT
J gene: TRBJ1-1; D gene: TRBD1; clone size: many; V gene: TRBV7-8; CDR3 protein: CASSARDSNTEAFF; CDR3 DNA: TGTGCCAGCAGCGCCAGGGACAGTAACACTGAAGCTTTCTTT
J gene: TRBJ2-7; D gene: TRBD2; clone size: many; V gene: TRBV6-2/TRBV6-3; CDR3 protein: CASSGTSGSARDEQYF; CDR3 DNA: TGTGCCAGCAGCGGGACTAGCGGGAGTGCCCGGGACGAGCAGTACTTC
J gene: TRBJ2-5; D gene: -; clone size: many; V gene: TRBV5-1; CDR3 protein: CASSLGMGETQYF; CDR3 DNA: TGCGCCAGCAGCTTGGGCATGGGGGAGACCCAGTACTTC
J gene: TRBJ1-2; D gene: -; clone size: few; V gene: TRBV12-3/TRBV12-4; CDR3 protein: CASSQDYGYTF; CDR3 DNA: TGTGCCAGCTCACAGGACTATGGCTACACCTTC
J gene: TRBJ1-3; D gene: TRBD1; clone size: many; V gene: TRBV18; CDR3 protein: CASSPDRESDTIYF; CDR3 DNA: TGTGCCAGCTCACCAGACAGGGAGTCCGACACCATATATTTT
J gene: TRBJ2-3; D gene: -; clone size: -; V gene: TRBV7-2; CDR3 protein: CASSLQGHTDTQYF; CDR3 DNA: TGTGCCAGCAGCTTACAGGGGCACACAGATACGCAGTATTTT
J gene: TRBJ2-6; D gene: TRBD1; clone size: many; V gene: TRBV3-1; CDR3 protein: CASSRDRGPSGANVLTF; CDR3 DNA: TGTGCCAGCAGCCGGGACAGGGGACCCTCTGGGGCCAACGTCCTGACTTTC
J gene: TRBJ2-7; D gene: -; clone size: many; V gene: TRBV6-4; CDR3 protein: CASRLTGPSYEQYF; CDR3 DNA: TGTGCCAGCCGCTTGACAGGCCCTTCCTACGAGCAGTACTTC
J gene: TRBJ1-1; D gene: TRBD1; clone size: many; V gene: TRBV7-2; CDR3 protein: CASSLYRGRDTEAFF; CDR3 DNA: TGTGCCAGCAGCTTATACAGGGGTAGAGACACTGAAGCTTTCTTT
J gene: TRBJ2-2; D gene: -; clone size: many; V gene: TRBV24-1; CDR3 protein: CAISDSGQITGELFF; CDR3 DNA: TGTGCCATCAGTGATTCCGGACAGATTACCGGGGAGCTGTTTTTT
J gene: TRBJ2-7; D gene: -; clone size: many; V gene: TRBV7-9; CDR3 protein: CASSQKGEGYEQYF; CDR3 DNA: TGTGCCAGCAGCCAAAAAGGAGAGGGCTACGAGCAGTACTTC
J gene: TRBJ1-2; D gene: -; clone size: few; V gene: TRBV5-1; CDR3 protein: CASSVTGNYGYTF; CDR3 DNA: TGCGCCAGCAGCGTTACAGGGAACTATGGCTACACCTTC
J gene: TRBJ2-5; D gene: -; clone size: few; V gene: TRBV19; CDR3 protein: CASSAAGFWETQYF; CDR3 DNA: TGTGCCAGTAGTGCCGCAGGTTTTTGGGAGACCCAGTACTTC
J gene: TRBJ2-1; D gene: TRBD2; clone size: -; V gene: TRBV29-1; CDR3 protein: CSVEGRTSGRPKNEQFF; CDR3 DNA: TGCAGCGTTGAAGGTAGGACTAGCGGGAGGCCAAAAAATGAGCAGTTCTTC
J gene: TRBJ1-5; D gene: TRBD1; clone size: -; V gene: TRBV2; CDR3 protein: CASRGDSLNQPQHF; CDR3 DNA: TGTGCCAGCAGGGGGGACAGTCTCAATCAGCCCCAGCATTTT
J gene: TRBJ2-6; D gene: TRBD2; clone size: -; V gene: TRBV18; CDR3 protein: CASSPTSLAGGLSGANVLTF; CDR3 DNA: TGTGCCAGCTCACCAACAAGTCTAGCGGGGGGGCTCTCTGGGGCCAACGTCCTGACTTTC
J gene: TRBJ2-2; D gene: -; clone size: few; V gene: TRBV6-2/TRBV6-3; CDR3 protein: CASSYPKGGTSGELFF; CDR3 DNA: TGTGCCAGCAGTTACCCAAAGGGGGGGACCTCAGGGGAGCTGTTTTTT
J gene: TRBJ2-3; D gene: TRBD2; clone size: many; V gene: TRBV7-8; CDR3 protein: CASSPSGIGTNTQYF; CDR3 DNA: TGTGCCAGCAGCCCAAGTGGGATAGGGACTAATACGCAGTATTTT
J gene: TRBJ2-7; D gene: -; clone size: many; V gene: TRBV9; CDR3 protein: CASSRDRQGPYEQYF; CDR3 DNA: TGTGCCAGCAGCAGAGACAGACAAGGACCGTACGAGCAGTACTTC
J gene: TRBJ2-7; D gene: TRBD1; clone size: many; V gene: TRBV7-2; CDR3 protein: CASTPDRGYEQYF; CDR3 DNA: TGTGCCAGCACACCCGACAGGGGCTACGAGCAGTACTTC
J gene: TRBJ1-1; D gene: -; clone size: many; V gene: TRBV5-6; CDR3 protein: CASSLSLVNTEAFF; CDR3 DNA: TGTGCCAGCAGCTTAAGTCTGGTGAACACTGAAGCTTTCTTT
J gene: TRBJ2-3; D gene: -; clone size: many; V gene: TRBV10-3; CDR3 protein: CAISERGKDTQYF; CDR3 DNA: TGTGCCATCAGTGAGCGGGGGAAAGATACGCAGTATTTT
J gene: TRBJ2-1; D gene: TRBD2; clone size: -; V gene: TRBV7-2; CDR3 protein: CASSPPGIQRGYNEQFF; CDR3 DNA: TGTGCCAGCAGCCCCCCTGGTATCCAGCGGGGTTACAATGAGCAGTTCTTC
J gene: TRBJ2-5; D gene: -; clone size: -; V gene: TRBV2; CDR3 protein: CASRGASTRETQYF; CDR3 DNA: TGTGCCAGCAGGGGAGCTAGCACAAGGGAGACCCAGTACTTC
J gene: TRBJ2-3; D gene: -; clone size: few; V gene: TRBV20-1; CDR3 protein: CSARRLQTDTQYF; CDR3 DNA: TGCAGTGCTAGACGCCTTCAAACAGATACGCAGTATTTT
J gene: TRBJ2-7; D gene: -; clone size: -; V gene: TRBV13; CDR3 protein: CASSPRGKRYEQYF; CDR3 DNA: TGTGCCAGCAGTCCGAGAGGCAAGCGGTACGAGCAGTACTTC
J gene: TRBJ1-2; D gene: -; clone size: few; V gene: TRBV13; CDR3 protein: CASLSGYTF; CDR3 DNA: TGTGCCAGCCTTAGTGGCTACACCTTC
J gene: TRBJ2-2; D gene: TRBD1; clone size: many; V gene: TRBV5-1; CDR3 protein: CASSFGTGGLGELFF; CDR3 DNA: TGCGCCAGCAGCTTTGGGACAGGGGGCCTGGGGGAGCTGTTTTTT
J gene: TRBJ1-5; D gene: TRBD1; clone size: few; V gene: TRBV24-1; CDR3 protein: CATSDGKGAGNQPQHF; CDR3 DNA: TGTGCCACCAGTGATGGGAAGGGGGCCGGCAATCAGCCCCAGCATTTT